The clone carrying this TCR beta chain has only one observation. The V gene's germline CDR1 is SGHRS and CDR2 YFSETQ. J lost 2 bases, V lost 4 bases, and 10 bases had no gene match. The CDR3 sequence is 16 residues long. This sample is drawn from a study of shared clonotypes between healthy human individuals. Measured with immunoSEQ multiplex PCR; TCRdb has only the in-frame clones, and not every one. The sample lists 600,000 to 700,000 clones; 60% to 75% were seen once. The sequencing sample was made of memory CD4+ T cells sorted from blood. Noted subset: CD45RA-negative fraction. This chain links TRBV5-1 with TRBJ2-7; 9 positions agree with TRBD1. The TCR originated in a woman aged 25-40 years in good health. In DNA form, the CDR3 reads TGCGCCAGCAGCCTTACAGGGGGCCCCGAGACCTACGAGCAGTACTTC. Translating gives CASSLTGGPETYEQYF. Full variable domain (missing parts from reference TRBV5-1 and TRBJ2-7): KAGVTQTPRYLIKTRGQQVTLSCSPISGHRSVSWYQQTPGQGLQFLFEYFSETQRNKGNFPGRFSGRQFSNSRSEMNVSTLELGDSALYLCASSLTGGPETYEQYFGPGTRLTVT.